This paragraph covers one T cell receptor (beta chain) sequence. The antigen remains unidentified. This record belongs to a study of long-term antiretroviral therapy in people with HIV. There was at least one pre-ART PBMC sample for each donor, plus at least two post-ART PBMC samples. An immunoSEQ assay, version v3.0, was performed at survey level. The sequencing target was about 35,000-55,000 T-cell genomes per sample. Generated by immunoSEQ multiplex PCR, the TCRdb table keeps only in-frame clones and is missing some. Of tens of thousands of clones listed, 84% were seen once; the top ten hold over 5%. Study-wide results and caveats: Post-ART diversity increased but stayed below transplant donor controls. Clones that expanded before ART (that is, prior to treatment) dominated the repertoire at all time points.

The germline V gene encodes CDR1 SGHAT and CDR2 FQNNGV. The CDR3 has 16 residues. V lost 7 bases and J lost 0; bases outside the gene matches: 10. This receptor was obtained from a man younger than 35 with HIV. The sequencing here drew on unsorted PBMCs, taken 0.4 years after starting antiretroviral therapy. The chain combines TRBV11-2 with TRBJ2-3; 7 bases fit TRBD2. This CDR3 is CASTGRSGASTDTQYF. The CDR3, as DNA: TGTGCCAGCACCGGCCGGAGCGGGGCTAGCACAGATACGCAGTATTTT.